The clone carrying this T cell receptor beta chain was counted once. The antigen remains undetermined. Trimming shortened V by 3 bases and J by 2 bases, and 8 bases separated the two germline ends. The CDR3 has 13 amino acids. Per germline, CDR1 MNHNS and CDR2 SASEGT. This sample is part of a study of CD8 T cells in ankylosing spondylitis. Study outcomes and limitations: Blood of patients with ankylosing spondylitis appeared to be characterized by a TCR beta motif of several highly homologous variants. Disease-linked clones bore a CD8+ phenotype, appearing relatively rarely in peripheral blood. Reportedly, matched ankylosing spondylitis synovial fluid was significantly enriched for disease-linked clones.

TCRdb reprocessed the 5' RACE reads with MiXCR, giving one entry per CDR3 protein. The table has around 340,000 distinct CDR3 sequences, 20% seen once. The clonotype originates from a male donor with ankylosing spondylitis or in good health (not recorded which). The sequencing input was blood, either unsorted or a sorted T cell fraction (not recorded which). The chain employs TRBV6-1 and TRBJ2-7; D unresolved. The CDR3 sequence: CASSEAITYEQYF. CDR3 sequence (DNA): TGTGCCAGCAGTGAGGCCATTACCTACGAGCAGTACTTC.